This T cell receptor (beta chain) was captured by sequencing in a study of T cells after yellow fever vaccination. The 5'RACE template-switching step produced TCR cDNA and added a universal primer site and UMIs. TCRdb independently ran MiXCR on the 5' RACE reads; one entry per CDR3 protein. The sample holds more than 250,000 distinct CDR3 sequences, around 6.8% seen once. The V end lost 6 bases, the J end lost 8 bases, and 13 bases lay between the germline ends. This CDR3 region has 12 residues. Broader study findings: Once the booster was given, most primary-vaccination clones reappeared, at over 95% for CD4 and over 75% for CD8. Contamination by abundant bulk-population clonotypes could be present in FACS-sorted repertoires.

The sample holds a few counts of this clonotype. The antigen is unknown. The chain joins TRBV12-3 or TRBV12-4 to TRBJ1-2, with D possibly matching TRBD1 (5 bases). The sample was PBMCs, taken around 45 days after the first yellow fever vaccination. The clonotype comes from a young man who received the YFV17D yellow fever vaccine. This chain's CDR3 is CASSRDSGGYTF. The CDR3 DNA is TGTGCCAGCAGCCGGGACTCAGGCGGCTACACCTTC.